This entry concerns a single T cell receptor (beta chain). The sample comes from a study of blood T cell repertoires in COVID-19. Looking at the study overall: Both acute and convalescent COVID-19 samples were obtained from the United States, Italy and Spain.

CDR1 is MDHEN, CDR2 SYDVKM, per germline. CDR3 length equals 14 residues. V was pared by 2 bases and J by 3 bases, with 3 bases of the junction left unmatched. In the original workflow: Researchers report that nucleated cell counts were estimated from reference gene primer amplification. Repertoires were generated with immunoSEQ multiplex PCR, while TCRdb's copy carries only in-frame clones and drops some. D and trimming were read from the DNA, whereas the V and J calls and clone size are those reported in that table. This sample yields over 100,000 clones, of which approximately 78% are seen a single time; 7.9% belongs to the top ten.

This sequence was found in a man in his 70s with acute or convalescent COVID-19. The source material was peripheral blood. The genes are TRBV28 and TRBJ2-7; 8 positions agree with TRBD2. For the CDR3, the DNA is TGTGCCAGCAGTTTAGCGGGAGGTTTCTACGAGCAGTACTTC. Encoded protein: CASSLAGGFYEQYF.